The source of this TCR beta chain is a study of graft-versus-host responses after intestinal transplantation. Across the study: The recipients all started with anti-thymocyte globulin induction and then took tacrolimus and steroids for two to four years.

Processing of graft tissue released intraepithelial and lamina propria lymphocytes. Whole-study results and caveats: Clonal ratios of graft-versus-host to host-versus-graft in allografts were high for patients exhibiting graft-donor T cell macrochimerism. Researchers found GvH clones in recipient marrow, and some showed up first in ileum or blood.

The germline V gene encodes CDR1 MGHDK and CDR2 SYGVNS. V was cut by 0 bases and J by 8 bases, with 17 bases left in between. The CDR3 has 15 residues. About this clone: Its target is unknown.

TCRdb's copy holds only in-frame clones and misses some; the assay was immunoSEQ multiplex PCR. The sample records some 15,000 clones, roughly 78% being singletons. The chain carries TRBV25-1 and TRBJ2-7, with D possibly matching TRBD2 (7 bases). The sample was ileum tissue, taken just over 100 days after intestinal transplant. The clonotype comes from a human patient who received an intestinal transplant, so some T cells may come from the graft donor. The CDR3 nucleotides read TGTGCCAGCAGTGAATATCTGGGGGAGGGGGGGCAGCAGTACTTC. Amino acids: CASSEYLGEGGQQYF.